These T cell receptor beta chains were read from a single sample in a study of blood T cell repertoires in COVID-19. Assay: immunoSEQ multiplex PCR; the TCRdb copy retains only in-frame clones and omits some. The sample records under 300,000 clones, roughly 90% being singletons. Sequenced sample: peripheral blood. These receptor sequences come from a man aged 25-45 years who had recovered from COVID-19. CDR3s include the opening cysteine and the closing phenylalanine or tryptophan. D genes are given only for firm matches. Not all rows give a size; the values are once, few, many and, for expanded clones, a class.

TRBD1	TRBV6-7	-	TRBJ2-1	CASSWTGRHEQFF	TGTGCCAGCAGTTGGACAGGGAGACATGAGCAGTTCTTC
-	TRBV5-1	-	TRBJ2-6	CASSPQSSGANVLTF	TGCGCCAGCAGCCCACAAAGCTCTGGGGCCAACGTCCTGACTTTC
-	TRBV29-1	-	TRBJ2-7	CSVDGGKDSSLDEQYF	TGCAGCGTTGATGGTGGTAAAGATAGTTCGCTGGACGAGCAGTACTTC
TRBD2	TRBV5-1	-	TRBJ2-3	CASSRSGGSTDTQYF	TGCGCCAGCAGCCGTAGCGGGGGCAGCACAGATACGCAGTATTTT
-	TRBV15	-	TRBJ2-2	CATSRDLGGAGELFF	TGTGCCACCAGCAGAGATCTAGGGGGGGCCGGGGAGCTGTTTTTT
-	TRBV3-1/TRBV3-2	-	TRBJ1-1	CASSQGRVNTEAFF	TGTGCCAGCAGCCAAGGTCGGGTGAACACTGAAGCTTTCTTT
-	TRBV7-2	-	TRBJ1-1	CASSLYRENTEAFF	TGTGCCAGCAGCTTGTATCGCGAGAACACTGAAGCTTTCTTT
-	TRBV7-9	-	TRBJ1-1	CASSSPGGAGTEAFF	TGTGCCAGCAGCTCCCCCGGGGGGGCCGGCACTGAAGCTTTCTTT
TRBD1	TRBV7-8	-	TRBJ1-2	CASSPGTVANYGYTF	TGTGCCAGCAGCCCCGGGACAGTAGCTAACTATGGCTACACCTTC
-	TRBV27	few	TRBJ1-1	CASSFPGNTEAFF	TGTGCCAGCAGTTTCCCAGGGAACACTGAAGCTTTCTTT
-	TRBV19	-	TRBJ1-1	CASSLLQDTTEAFF	TGTGCCAGTAGTCTACTACAGGATACCACTGAAGCTTTCTTT
TRBD2	TRBV7-9	-	TRBJ2-1	CASSPGGKASSYNEQFF	TGTGCCAGCAGCCCGGGGGGAAAGGCAAGCTCCTACAATGAGCAGTTCTTC